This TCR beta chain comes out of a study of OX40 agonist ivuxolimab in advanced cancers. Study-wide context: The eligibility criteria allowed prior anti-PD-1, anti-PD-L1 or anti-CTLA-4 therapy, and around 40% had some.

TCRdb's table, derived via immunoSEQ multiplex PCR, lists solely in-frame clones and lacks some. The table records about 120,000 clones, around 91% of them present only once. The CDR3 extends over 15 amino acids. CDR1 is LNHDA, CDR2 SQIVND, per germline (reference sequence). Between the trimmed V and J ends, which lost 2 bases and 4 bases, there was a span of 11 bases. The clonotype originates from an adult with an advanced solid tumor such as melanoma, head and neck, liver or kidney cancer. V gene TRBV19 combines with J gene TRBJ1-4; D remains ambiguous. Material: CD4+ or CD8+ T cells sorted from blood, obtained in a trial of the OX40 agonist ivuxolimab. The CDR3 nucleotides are TGTGCCAGTAGTATATACAGAGAAGTTAATGAAAAACTGTTTTTT. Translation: CASSIYREVNEKLFF.